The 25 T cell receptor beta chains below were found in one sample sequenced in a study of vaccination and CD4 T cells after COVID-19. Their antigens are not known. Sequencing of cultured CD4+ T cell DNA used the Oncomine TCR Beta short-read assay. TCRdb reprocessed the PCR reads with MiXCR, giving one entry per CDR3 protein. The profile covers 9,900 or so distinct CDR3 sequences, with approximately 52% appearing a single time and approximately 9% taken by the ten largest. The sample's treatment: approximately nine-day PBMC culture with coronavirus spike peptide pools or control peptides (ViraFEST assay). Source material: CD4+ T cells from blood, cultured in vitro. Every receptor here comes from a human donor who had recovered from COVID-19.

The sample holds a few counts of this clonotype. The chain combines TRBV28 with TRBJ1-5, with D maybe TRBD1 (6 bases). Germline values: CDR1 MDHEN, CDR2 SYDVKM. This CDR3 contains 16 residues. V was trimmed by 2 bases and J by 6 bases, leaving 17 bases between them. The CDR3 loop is CASSLNEWGGRQPQHF. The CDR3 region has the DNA TGTGCCAGCAGTTTAAATGAATGGGGGGGGCGTCAGCCCCAGCATTTT.

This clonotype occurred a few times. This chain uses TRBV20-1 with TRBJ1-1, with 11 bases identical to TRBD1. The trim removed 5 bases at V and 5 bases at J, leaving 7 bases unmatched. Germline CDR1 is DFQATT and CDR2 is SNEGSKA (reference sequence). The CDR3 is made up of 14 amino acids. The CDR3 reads CSAVGTGGGTEAFF. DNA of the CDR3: TGCAGTGCTGTTGGGACAGGGGGGGGGACTGAAGCTTTCTTT.

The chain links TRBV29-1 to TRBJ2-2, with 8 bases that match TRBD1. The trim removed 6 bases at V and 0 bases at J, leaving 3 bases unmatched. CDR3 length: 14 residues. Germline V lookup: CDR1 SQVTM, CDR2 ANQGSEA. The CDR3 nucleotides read TGCAGCGTAAGGGGACAGGCGAACACCGGGGAGCTGTTTTTT. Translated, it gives CSVRGQANTGELFF.

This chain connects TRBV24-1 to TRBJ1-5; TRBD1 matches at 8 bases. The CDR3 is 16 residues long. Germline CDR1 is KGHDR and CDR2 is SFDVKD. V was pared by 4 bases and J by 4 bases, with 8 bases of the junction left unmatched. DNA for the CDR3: TGTGCCACCAGTGACCCAGGGACAGGACCAAATCAGCCCCAGCATTTT. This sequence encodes CATSDPGTGPNQPQHF.

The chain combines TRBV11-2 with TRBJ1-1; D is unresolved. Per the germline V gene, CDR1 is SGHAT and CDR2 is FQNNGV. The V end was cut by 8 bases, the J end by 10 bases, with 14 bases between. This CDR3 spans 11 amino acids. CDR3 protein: CASGTKMGAFF. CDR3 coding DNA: TGTGCCAGCGGTACAAAGATGGGAGCTTTCTTT.

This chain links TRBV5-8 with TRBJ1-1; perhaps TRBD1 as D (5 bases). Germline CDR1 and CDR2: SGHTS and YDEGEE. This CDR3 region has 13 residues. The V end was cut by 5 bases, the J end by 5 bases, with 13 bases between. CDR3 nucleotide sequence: TGTGCCAGCAGTGGGGGGTCTTCTACTGAAGCTTTCTTT. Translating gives CASSGGSSTEAFF.

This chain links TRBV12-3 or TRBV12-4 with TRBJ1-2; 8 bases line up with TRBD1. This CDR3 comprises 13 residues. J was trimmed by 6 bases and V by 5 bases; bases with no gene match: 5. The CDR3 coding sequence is TGTGCCAGCAGTCGACACAGGGGGGATGGCTACACCTTC. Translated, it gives CASSRHRGDGYTF.

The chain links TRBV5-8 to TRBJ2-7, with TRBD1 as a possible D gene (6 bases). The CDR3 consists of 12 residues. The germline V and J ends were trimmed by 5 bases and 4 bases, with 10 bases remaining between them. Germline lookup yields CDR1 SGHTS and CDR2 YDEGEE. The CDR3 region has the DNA TGTGCCAGCAGATGGACAGATTACGAGCAGTACTTC. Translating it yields CASRWTDYEQYF. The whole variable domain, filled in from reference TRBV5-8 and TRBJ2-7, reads EAGVTQSPTHLIKTRGQQATLRCSPISGHTSVYWYQQALGLGLQFLLWYDEGEERNRGNFPPRFSGRQFPNYSSELNVNALELEDSALYLCASRWTDYEQYFGPGTRLTVT.

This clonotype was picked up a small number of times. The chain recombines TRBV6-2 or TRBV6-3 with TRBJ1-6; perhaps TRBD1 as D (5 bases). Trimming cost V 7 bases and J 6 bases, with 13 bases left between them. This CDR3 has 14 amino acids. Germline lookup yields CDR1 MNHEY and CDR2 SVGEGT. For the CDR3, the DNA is TGTGCCAGCACAAAGTCTGGGGGTAATTCACCCCTCCACTTT. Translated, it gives CASTKSGGNSPLHF.

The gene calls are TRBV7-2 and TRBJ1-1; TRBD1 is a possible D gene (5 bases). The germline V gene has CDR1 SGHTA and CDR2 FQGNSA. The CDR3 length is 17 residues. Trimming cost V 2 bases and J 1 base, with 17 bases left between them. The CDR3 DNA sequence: TGTGCCAGCAGCTTACAGCCCCCCAGGGTGGCGAACACTGAAGCTTTCTTT. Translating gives CASSLQPPRVANTEAFF.

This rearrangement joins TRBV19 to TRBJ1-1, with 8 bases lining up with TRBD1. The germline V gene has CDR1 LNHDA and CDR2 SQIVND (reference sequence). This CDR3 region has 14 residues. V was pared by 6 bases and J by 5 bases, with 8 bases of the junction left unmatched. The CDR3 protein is CASRPDRGWTEAFF. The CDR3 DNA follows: TGTGCCAGTAGGCCAGACAGGGGATGGACTGAAGCTTTCTTT.

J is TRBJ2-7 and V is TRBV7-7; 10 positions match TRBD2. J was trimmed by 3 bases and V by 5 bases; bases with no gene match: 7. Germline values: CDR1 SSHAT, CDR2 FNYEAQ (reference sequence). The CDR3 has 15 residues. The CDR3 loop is CASSKGLAESYEQYF. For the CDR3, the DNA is TGTGCCAGCAGCAAAGGACTAGCGGAGAGCTACGAGCAGTACTTC.

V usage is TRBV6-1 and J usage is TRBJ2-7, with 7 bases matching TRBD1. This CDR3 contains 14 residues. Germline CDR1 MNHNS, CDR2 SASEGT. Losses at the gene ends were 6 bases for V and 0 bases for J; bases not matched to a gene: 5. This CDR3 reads CASRGQTNSYEQYF. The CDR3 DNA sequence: TGTGCCAGCAGGGGACAGACAAACTCCTACGAGCAGTACTTC.

The CDR3 reads CASQSGSGADTQYF. In DNA form, the CDR3 reads TGTGCCAGCCAAAGCGGGAGTGGGGCAGATACGCAGTATTTT. This sequence joins TRBV27 and TRBJ2-3; 8 nucleotides line up with TRBD2. V lost 8 bases and J lost 4; bases outside the gene matches: 8. CDR1 MNHEY and CDR2 SMNVEV come from the germline V gene (reference sequence). There are 14 residues in the CDR3.

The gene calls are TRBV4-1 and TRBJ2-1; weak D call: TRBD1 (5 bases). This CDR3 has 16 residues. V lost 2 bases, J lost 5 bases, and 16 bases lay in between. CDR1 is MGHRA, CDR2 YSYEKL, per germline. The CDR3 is CASSQSPDRPNNEQFF. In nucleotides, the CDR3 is TGCGCCAGCAGCCAATCACCCGACAGACCCAACAATGAGCAGTTCTTC.

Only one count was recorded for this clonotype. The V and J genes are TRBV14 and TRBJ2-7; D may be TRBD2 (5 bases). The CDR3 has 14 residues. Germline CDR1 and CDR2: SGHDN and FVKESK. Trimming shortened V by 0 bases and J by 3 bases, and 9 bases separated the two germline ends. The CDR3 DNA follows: TGTGCCAGCAGCCAAGACCTTACTAGCTACGAGCAGTACTTC. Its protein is CASSQDLTSYEQYF.

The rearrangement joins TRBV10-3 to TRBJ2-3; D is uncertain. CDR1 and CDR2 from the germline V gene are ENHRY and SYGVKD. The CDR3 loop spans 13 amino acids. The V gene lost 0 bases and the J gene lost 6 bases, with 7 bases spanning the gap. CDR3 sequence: CAISESSLDTQYF. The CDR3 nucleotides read TGTGCCATCAGTGAGTCTTCTCTCGATACGCAGTATTTT.

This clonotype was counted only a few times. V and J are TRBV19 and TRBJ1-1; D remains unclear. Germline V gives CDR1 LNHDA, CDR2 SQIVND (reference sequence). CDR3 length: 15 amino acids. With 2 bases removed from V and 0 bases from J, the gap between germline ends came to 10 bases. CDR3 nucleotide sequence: TGTGCCAGTAGTATATGGGGAACCATGAACACTGAAGCTTTCTTT. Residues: CASSIWGTMNTEAFF.

The CDR3 sequence is CASSPTSGGGDTQYF. Written as DNA, the CDR3 is TGTGCCAGCAGTCCAACTAGCGGGGGAGGAGATACGCAGTATTTT. The chain has TRBV2 and TRBJ2-3; 11 bases match TRBD2. Per germline, CDR1 SNHLY and CDR2 FYNNEI. V gave up 5 bases and J gave up 5 bases; unmatched junction bases: 6. The CDR3 runs 15 residues.

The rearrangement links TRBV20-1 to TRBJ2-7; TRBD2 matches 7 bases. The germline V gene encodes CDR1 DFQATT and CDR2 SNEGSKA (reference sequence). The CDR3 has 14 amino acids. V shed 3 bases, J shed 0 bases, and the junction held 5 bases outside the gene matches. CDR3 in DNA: TGCAGTGCTAGGGGAGGGCCAGGCTCCTACGAGCAGTACTTC. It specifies CSARGGPGSYEQYF.

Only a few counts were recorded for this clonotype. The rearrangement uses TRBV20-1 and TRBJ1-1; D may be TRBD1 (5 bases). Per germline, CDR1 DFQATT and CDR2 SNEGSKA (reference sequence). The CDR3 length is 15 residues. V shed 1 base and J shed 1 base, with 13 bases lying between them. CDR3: CSARGNRNPNTEAFF. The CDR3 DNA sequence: TGCAGTGCTAGAGGGAACAGGAATCCGAACACTGAAGCTTTCTTT.

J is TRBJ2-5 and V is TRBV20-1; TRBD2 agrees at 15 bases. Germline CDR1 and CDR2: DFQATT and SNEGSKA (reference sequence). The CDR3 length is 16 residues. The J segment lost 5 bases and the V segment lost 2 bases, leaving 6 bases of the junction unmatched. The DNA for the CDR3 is TGCAGTGCTAGACGACAAGGACTAGCGGGGGGGGAGACCCAGTACTTC. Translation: CSARRQGLAGGETQYF.

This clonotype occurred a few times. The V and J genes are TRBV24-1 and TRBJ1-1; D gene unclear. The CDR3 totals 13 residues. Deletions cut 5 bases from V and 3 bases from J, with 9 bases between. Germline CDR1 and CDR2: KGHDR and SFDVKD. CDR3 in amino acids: CATSVAAHTEAFF. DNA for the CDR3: TGTGCCACCAGTGTTGCAGCTCACACTGAAGCTTTCTTT.

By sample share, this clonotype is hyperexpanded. Written as DNA, the CDR3 is TGCAGTGCCCACAACCGGGACAAAGGGACAGATACGCAGTATTTT. Its protein is CSAHNRDKGTDTQYF. This rearrangement joins TRBV20-1 to TRBJ2-3, with a possible D match to TRBD1 (6 bases). V was pared by 6 bases and J by 3 bases, with 19 bases between. This CDR3 has 15 residues. The germline CDR1 and CDR2 sequences are DFQATT and SNEGSKA (reference sequence).

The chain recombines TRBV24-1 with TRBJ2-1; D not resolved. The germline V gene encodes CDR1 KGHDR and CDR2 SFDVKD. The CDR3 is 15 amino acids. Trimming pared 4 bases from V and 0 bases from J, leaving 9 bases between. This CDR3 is CATSETTGSYNEQFF. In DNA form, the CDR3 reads TGTGCCACCAGTGAGACGACTGGCTCCTACAATGAGCAGTTCTTC.